This TCR beta chain was sequenced for a study of blood T cell repertoires in COVID-19 (dated by TCRdb to the early 2020s). A note on the overall study: Samples covering the acute and convalescent phases of COVID-19 were provided by collaborators in the United States, Italy and Spain. The prospective study material was composed of cDNA or gDNA derived from T cells, B-cell-depleted T cells, or PBMCs. The dataset comprised deeply sampled blood TCRbeta repertoires from subjects exposed to, actively infected with, or recovered from COVID-19. The repertoires were released in a freely available public database intended as a resource for research on the immune response to SARS-CoV-2. The samples were drawn from two sources: the first 160 participants of the ongoing ImmuneRACE study, and fewer than 1,500 subjects contributed by 6 global collaborators. A de-identified subject ID, COVID-19 status, age in years and sex were almost always included in the sample metadata. Where available, HLA class I and class II types were obtained from metadata supplied by the sample provider rather than from assay-based typing.

V is reduced by 3 bases and J by 6 bases, leaving a spacing of 11 bases between them. The CDR1 and CDR2 encoded by the germline V gene (reference sequence) are LNHDA and SQIVND. Including the terminal cysteine and phenylalanine, the CDR3 comprises 13 residues. Of the read, only the CDR3 DNA is kept; its 39 bases are in frame from base 1. Paper-wide results and their limitations: The quantity of clinical and demographic metadata differed by source and by participant and was supplied without curation.

The immunoSEQ Assay, a bias-controlled multiplex PCR, was used to amplify TCRbeta CDR3 regions from genomic DNA. The paper's processing steps were these. The number of nucleated cells in each sample was estimated by amplification of reference gene primers within the assay. To quantify the absolute abundance of each unique TCRbeta CDR3 rearrangement, sequence reads were collapsed and filtered. Productive Simpson clonality was computed per sample as the square root of Simpson's diversity index over productive rearrangements. Drawn from immuneACCESS, this table holds only the in-frame rearrangements with V and J called that TCRdb kept. Clones are partly lost; checked studies trace under half to an unresolved V gene and leave the rest unexplained. D and trimming were read from the DNA, whereas the V and J calls and clone size are those reported in that table. Present in this sample are fewer than 100,000 clones, around 87% of which were seen just once. The ten largest clones capture 7.4% of the sample.

This clone was recorded once. This clone's antigen is unknown. No much larger clonotype is one base removed from it; base qualities were not supplied. Collaborating institutions collected whole blood in K2EDTA tubes following their own protocols. For TCRbeta analysis, collaborator samples were shipped as frozen whole blood, as isolated PBMCs, or as DNA extracted from either sample type. This TCR came from a human donor with acute or convalescent COVID-19. The donor label of this sample is uncertain. In this chain, TRBV19 is recombined with TRBJ1-1, with a weak D call of TRBD1 (6 bases match). The specimen was peripheral blood. The CDR3 protein is CASSMGATPEAFF. The DNA sequence is TGTGCCAGTAGTATGGGGGCAACCCCTGAAGCTTTCTTT.